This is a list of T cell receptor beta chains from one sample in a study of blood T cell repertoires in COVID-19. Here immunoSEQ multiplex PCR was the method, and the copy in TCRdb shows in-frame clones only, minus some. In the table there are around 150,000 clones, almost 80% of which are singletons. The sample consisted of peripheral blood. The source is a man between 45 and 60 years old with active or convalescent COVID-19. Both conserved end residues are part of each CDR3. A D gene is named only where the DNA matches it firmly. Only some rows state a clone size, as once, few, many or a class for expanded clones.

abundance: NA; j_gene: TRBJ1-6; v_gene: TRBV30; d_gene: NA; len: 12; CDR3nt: TGTGCCTGGACGGGGGGCAATTCACCCCTCCACTTT; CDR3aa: CAWTGGNSPLHF
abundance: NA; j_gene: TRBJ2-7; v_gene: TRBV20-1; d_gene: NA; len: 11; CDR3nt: TGCAGTGCAGGACAGCTCTACGAGCAGTACTTC; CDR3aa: CSAGQLYEQYF
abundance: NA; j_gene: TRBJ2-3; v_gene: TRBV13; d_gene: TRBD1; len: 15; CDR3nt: TGTGCCAGCAGCTTAACAGGGGGCGTTACAGATACGCAGTATTTT; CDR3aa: CASSLTGGVTDTQYF
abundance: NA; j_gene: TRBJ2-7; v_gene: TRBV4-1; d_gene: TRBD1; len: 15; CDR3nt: TGCGCCAGCAGCCAGAGGACAGGGAGCTCCTACGAGCAGTACTTC; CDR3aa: CASSQRTGSSYEQYF
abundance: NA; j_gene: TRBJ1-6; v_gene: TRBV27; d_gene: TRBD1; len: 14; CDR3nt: TGTGCCAGCAGTGCACTACAGGGGAGATCACCCCTCCACTTT; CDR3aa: CASSALQGRSPLHF
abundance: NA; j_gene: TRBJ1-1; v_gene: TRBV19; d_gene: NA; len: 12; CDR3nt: TGTGCCAGTAGTACCCAGGTTGCTGAAGCTTTCTTT; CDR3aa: CASSTQVAEAFF
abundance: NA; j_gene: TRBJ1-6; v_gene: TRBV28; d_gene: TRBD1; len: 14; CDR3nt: TGTGCCAGCAGTTTAGGACAGGATAATTCACCCCTCCACTTT; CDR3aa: CASSLGQDNSPLHF
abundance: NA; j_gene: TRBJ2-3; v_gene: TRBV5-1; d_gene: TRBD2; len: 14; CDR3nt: TGCGCCAGCAGCTTGAATCAGGGAGGGGACACGCAGTATTTT; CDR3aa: CASSLNQGGDTQYF
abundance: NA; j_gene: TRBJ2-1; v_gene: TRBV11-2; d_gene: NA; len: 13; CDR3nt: TGTGCCAGCAGCTTATTGATGGGGGGTGAGCAGTTCTTC; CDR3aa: CASSLLMGGEQFF
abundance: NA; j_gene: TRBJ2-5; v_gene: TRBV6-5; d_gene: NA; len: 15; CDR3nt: NA; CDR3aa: CASILDRGLQETQYF
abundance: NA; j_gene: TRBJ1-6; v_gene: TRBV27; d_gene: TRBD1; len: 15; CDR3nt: TGTGCCAGCAGTTTACGGGACAGGGGCAATTCACCCCTCCACTTT; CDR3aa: CASSLRDRGNSPLHF
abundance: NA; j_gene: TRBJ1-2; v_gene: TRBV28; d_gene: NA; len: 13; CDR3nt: TGTGCCAGCAGTTTAGCGGGGGCGTATGGCTACACCTTC; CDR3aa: CASSLAGAYGYTF
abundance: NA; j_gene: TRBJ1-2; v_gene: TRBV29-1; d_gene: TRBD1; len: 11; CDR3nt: TGCAGCGCCCGGGACAGTCCGGGCTACACCTTC; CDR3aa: CSARDSPGYTF
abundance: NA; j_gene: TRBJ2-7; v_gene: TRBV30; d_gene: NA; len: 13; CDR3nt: TGTGCCTGGAGTGTAGAACAGAACTACGAGCAGTACTTC; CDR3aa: CAWSVEQNYEQYF
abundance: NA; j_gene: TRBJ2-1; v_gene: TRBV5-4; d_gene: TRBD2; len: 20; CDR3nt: TGTGCCAGCAGCTTGGTTACTAGCGGGCTGGCCGGTAGTAGGTACAATGAGCAGTTCTTC; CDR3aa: CASSLVTSGLAGSRYNEQFF
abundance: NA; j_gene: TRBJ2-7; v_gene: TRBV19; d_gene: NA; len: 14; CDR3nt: TGTGCCAGTAGTTCGCAGGGGAGGGGGTACGAGCAGTACTTC; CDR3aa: CASSSQGRGYEQYF
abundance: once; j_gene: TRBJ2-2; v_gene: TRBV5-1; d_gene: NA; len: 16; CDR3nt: TGCGCCAGCAGCTTGAGGGACTCTGCGAACACCGGGGAGCTGTTTTTT; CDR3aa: CASSLRDSANTGELFF
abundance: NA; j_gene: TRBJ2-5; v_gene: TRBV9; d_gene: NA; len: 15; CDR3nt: TGTGCCAGCAGCCCCCGTGAGGGATATCAAGAGACCCAGTACTTC; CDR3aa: CASSPREGYQETQYF
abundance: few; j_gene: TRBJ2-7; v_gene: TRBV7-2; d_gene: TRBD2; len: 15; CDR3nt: TGTGCCAGCAGCTTAGAGCCTAGCGGGAGAATCGAGCAGTACTTC; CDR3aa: CASSLEPSGRIEQYF
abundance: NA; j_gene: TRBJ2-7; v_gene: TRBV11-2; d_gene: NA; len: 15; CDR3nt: TGTGCCAGCAGCTTAGGGCAGATCAGCTCCTACGAGCAGTACTTC; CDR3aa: CASSLGQISSYEQYF
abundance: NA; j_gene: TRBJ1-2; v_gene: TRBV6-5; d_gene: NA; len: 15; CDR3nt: TGTGCCAGCAGGAACCGGGGTGGGGGCAACTATGGCTACACCTTC; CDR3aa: CASRNRGGGNYGYTF
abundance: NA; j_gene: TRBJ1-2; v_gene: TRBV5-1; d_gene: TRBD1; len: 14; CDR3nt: TGCGCCAGCAGCCCGAGACAGGGGGCGAGTGGCTACACCTTC; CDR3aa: CASSPRQGASGYTF
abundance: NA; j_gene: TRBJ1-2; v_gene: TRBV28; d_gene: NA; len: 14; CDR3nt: TGTGCCAGCAGTTTACTCAGACAGGACTATGGCTACACCTTC; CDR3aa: CASSLLRQDYGYTF
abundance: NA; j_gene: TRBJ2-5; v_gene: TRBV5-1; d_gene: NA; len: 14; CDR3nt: TGCGCCAGCAGCTTGGGACAGGATCTAGAGACCCAGTACTTC; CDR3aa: CASSLGQDLETQYF